This TCR beta chain came from a study of T cell responses to AZD1222 COVID-19 vaccine. Some clones are missing from TCRdb's copy, which holds only in-frame ones; the method was immunoSEQ multiplex PCR. The sample shows about 85,000 clones, about 86% of them seen only once. The CDR3 covers 16 residues. Germline lookup yields CDR1 SGHNT and CDR2 YYREEE (reference sequence). Unmatched junction bases numbered 6, after V lost 5 bases and J lost 0 bases. The V gene is TRBV5-4, the J gene TRBJ2-1; TRBD2 agrees at 9 bases. The source is an adult in good health. The sample consisted of peripheral blood, taken on day 0 of AZD1222 vaccination. The CDR3 sequence is CASSSGLASSYNEQFF. Written as DNA, the CDR3 is TGTGCCAGCAGTTCCGGACTAGCGAGCTCCTACAATGAGCAGTTCTTC. The full variable domain, in which reference TRBV5-4 and TRBJ2-1 provide the parts outside the CDR3, is ETGVTQSPTHLIKTRGQQVTLRCSSQSGHNTVSWYQQALGQGPQFIFQYYREEENGRGNFPPRFSGLQFPNYSSELNVNALELDDSALYLCASSSGLASSYNEQFFGPGTRLTVL.